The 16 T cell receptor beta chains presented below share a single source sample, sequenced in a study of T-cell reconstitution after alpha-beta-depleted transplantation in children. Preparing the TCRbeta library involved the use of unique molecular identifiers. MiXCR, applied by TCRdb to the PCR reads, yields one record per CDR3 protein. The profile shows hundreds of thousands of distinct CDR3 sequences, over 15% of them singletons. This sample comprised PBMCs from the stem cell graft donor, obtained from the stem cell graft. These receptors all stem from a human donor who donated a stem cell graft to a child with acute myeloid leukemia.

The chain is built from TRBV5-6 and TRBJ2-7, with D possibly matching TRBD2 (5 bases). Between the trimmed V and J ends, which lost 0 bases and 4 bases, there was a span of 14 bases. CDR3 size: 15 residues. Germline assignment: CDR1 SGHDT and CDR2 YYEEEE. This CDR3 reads CASSLVSRAFYEQYF. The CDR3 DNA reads TGTGCCAGCAGCTTGGTTTCGCGGGCTTTTTACGAGCAGTACTTC.

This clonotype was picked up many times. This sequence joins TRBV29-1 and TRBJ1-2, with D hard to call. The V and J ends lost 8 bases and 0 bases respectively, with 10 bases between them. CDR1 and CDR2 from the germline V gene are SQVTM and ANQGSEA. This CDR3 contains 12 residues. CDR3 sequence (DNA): TGCAGCTTCCGTGCAGCTAACTATGGCTACACCTTC. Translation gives CSFRAANYGYTF.

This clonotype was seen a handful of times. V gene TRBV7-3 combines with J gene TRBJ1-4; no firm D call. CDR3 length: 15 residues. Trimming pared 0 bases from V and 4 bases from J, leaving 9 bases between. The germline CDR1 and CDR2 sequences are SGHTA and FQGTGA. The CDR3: CASSLTQAGNEKLFF. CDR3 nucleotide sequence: TGTGCCAGCAGCTTAACGCAGGCGGGTAATGAAAAACTGTTTTTT.

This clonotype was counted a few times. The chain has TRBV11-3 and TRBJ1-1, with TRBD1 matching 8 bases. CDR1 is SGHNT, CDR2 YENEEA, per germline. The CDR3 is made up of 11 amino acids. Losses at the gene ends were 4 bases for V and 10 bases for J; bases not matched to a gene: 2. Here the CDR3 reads CASSSQGGAFF. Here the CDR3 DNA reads TGTGCCAGCAGCTCACAGGGGGGAGCTTTCTTT.

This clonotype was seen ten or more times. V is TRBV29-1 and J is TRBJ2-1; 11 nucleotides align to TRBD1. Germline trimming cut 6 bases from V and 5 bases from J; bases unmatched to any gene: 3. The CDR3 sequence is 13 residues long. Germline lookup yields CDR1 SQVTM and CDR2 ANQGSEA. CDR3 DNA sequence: TGCAGCGTCGGGACAGGGGGTAACAATGAGCAGTTCTTC. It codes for CSVGTGGNNEQFF.

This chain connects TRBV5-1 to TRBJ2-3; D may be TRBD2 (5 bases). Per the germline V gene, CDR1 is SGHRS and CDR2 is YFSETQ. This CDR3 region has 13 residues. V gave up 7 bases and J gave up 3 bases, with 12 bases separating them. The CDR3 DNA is TGCGCCAGCGCTGCCGGCGGGACAGATACGCAGTATTTT. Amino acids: CASAAGGTDTQYF.

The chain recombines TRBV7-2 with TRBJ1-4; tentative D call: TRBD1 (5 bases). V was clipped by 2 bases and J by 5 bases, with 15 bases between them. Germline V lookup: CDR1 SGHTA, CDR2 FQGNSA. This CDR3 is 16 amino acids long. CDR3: CASSLSRGGENEKLFF. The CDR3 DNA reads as TGTGCCAGCAGCTTATCGAGGGGCGGGGAGAATGAAAAACTGTTTTTT.

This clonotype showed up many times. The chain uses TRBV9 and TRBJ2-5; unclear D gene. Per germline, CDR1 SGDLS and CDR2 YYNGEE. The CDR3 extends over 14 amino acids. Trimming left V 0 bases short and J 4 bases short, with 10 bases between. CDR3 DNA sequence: TGTGCCAGCAGCGTAGAAAGTGACTTAGAGACCCAGTACTTC. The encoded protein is CASSVESDLETQYF.

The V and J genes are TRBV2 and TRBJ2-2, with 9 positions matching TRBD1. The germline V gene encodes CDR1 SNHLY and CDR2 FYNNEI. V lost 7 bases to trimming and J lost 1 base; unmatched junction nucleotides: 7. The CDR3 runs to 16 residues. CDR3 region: CASKDLGQGNTGELFF. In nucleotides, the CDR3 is TGTGCCAGCAAGGATCTGGGACAGGGGAACACCGGGGAGCTGTTTTTT.

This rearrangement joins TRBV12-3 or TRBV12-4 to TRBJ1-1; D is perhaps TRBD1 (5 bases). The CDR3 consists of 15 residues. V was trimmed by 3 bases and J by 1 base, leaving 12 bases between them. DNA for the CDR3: TGTGCCAGCAGTTTCAGGGTTTCAGGGAACACTGAAGCTTTCTTT. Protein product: CASSFRVSGNTEAFF.

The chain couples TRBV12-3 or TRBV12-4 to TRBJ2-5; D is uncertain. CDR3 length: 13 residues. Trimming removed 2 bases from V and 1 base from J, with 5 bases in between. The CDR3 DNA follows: TGTGCCAGCAGTTTAATCCCCCAAGAGACCCAGTACTTC. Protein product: CASSLIPQETQYF.

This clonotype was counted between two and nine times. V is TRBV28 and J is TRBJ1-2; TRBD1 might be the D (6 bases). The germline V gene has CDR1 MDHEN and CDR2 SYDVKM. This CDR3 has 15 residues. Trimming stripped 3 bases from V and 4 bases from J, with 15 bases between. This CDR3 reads CASSLRQDSLYGYTF. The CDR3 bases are TGTGCCAGCAGTTTGCGACAGGATTCCCTCTATGGCTACACCTTC.

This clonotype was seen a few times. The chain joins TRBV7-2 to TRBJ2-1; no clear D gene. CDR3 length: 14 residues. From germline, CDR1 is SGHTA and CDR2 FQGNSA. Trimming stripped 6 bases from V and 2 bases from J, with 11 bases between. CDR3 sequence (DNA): TGTGCCAGCAGTTGGAGTGGCCCCTACAATGAGCAGTTCTTC. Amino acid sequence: CASSWSGPYNEQFF.

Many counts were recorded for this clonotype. CDR3 loop: CSVVRANTIYF. Written as DNA, the CDR3 is TGCAGCGTTGTAAGGGCCAACACCATATATTTT. V is TRBV29-1 and J is TRBJ1-3; D gene ambiguous. V was pared by 4 bases and J by 7 bases, with 8 bases between. The CDR3 has 11 amino acids. Germline V CDR1 and CDR2: SQVTM, ANQGSEA.

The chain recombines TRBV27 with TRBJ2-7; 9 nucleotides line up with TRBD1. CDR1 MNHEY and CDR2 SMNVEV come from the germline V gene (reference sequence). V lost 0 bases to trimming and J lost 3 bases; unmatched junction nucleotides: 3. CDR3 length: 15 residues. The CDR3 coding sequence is TGTGCCAGCAGTTTATCACAGGGGGCAGTCTACGAGCAGTACTTC. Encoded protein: CASSLSQGAVYEQYF.

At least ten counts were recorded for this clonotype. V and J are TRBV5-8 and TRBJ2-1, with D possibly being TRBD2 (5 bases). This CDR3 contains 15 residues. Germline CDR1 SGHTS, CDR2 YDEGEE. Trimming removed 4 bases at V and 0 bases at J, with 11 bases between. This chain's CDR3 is CASSLSSLSYNEQFF. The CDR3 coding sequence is TGTGCCAGCAGCCTTTCTAGCCTCTCCTACAATGAGCAGTTCTTC.